This TCR beta chain is drawn from a study of T-cell reconstitution after alpha-beta-depleted transplantation in children. The CDR3 has 13 residues. The V gene's germline CDR1 is MNHEY and CDR2 SVGAGI. Trimming stripped 4 bases from V and 0 bases from J, with 6 bases between. This sample's TCRbeta library carried unique molecular identifier barcodes. TCRdb reanalysed the PCR reads using MiXCR and keeps one entry per CDR3 protein. The table includes approximately 980,000 distinct CDR3 sequences, around 30% detected once. The sequencing here drew on PBMCs, mostly from graft donor cells, taken 360 days after TCRalphabeta/CD19-depleted stem cell transplant. The TCR comes from a boy younger than two who had a stem cell transplant for SCID, so the T cells may come from the graft donor. The chain carries TRBV6-5 and TRBJ1-1; D gene unclear. CDR3: CASSSPMNTEAFF. CDR3 DNA: TGTGCCAGCAGTTCCCCCATGAACACTGAAGCTTTCTTT.